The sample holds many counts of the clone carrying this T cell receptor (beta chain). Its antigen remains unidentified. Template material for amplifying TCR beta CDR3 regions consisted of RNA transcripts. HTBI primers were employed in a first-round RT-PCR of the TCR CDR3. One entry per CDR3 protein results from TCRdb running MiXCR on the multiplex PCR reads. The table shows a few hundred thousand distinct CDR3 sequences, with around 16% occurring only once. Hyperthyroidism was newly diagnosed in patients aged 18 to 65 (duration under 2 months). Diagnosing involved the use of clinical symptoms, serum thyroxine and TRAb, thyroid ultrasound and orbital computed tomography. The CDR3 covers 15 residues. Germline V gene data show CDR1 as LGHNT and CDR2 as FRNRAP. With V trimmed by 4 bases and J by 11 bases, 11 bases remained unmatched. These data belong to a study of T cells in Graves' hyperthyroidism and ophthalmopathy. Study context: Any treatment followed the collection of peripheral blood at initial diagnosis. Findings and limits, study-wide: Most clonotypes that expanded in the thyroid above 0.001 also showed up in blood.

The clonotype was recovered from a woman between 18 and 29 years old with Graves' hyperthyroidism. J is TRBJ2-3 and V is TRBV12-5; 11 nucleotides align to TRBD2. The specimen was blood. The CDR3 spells CASGYLAGGFLQQYF. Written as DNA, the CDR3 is TGTGCTAGTGGTTACCTAGCGGGAGGCTTCCTACAGCAGTATTTT.